This is a list of T cell receptor beta chains from one sample in a study of T cell responses to AZD1222 COVID-19 vaccine. The data were produced by immunoSEQ multiplex PCR, yet TCRdb's version contains in-frame clones alone and is incomplete. This sample yields about 270,000 clones, of which around 93% are seen a single time; about 0.5% belongs to the top ten. The source was peripheral blood, collected 28 days after the second AZD1222 dose. These TCRs come from an adult who received the AZD1222 COVID-19 vaccine. The CDR3 runs from the conserved cysteine through the conserved F or W. A D gene is named only where the DNA matches it firmly. Where a row states a size, it is once, few, many or the class of an expanded clone; other rows omit it.

>NA|NA|TRBV7-7|TRBJ2-2
CASSQGMGGTGELFF
TGTGCTAGCAGCCAGGGGATGGGTGGCACCGGGGAGCTGTTTTTT
>NA|NA|TRBV6-5|TRBJ1-6
CASSYLQGSSPLHF
TGTGCCAGCAGTTACTTGCAGGGGAGTTCACCCCTCCACTTT
>NA|NA|TRBV28|TRBJ1-3
CASSLPGGISGNTIYF
TGTGCCAGCAGTTTACCGGGCGGGATCTCTGGAAACACCATATATTTT
>NA|NA|TRBV4-3|TRBJ1-1
CASSQERYTEAFF
TGCGCCAGCAGCCAGGAGCGATACACTGAAGCTTTCTTT
>NA|NA|TRBV6-5|TRBJ1-5
CASSYREVGNHQPQHF
TGTGCCAGCAGTTACAGGGAGGTGGGGAACCATCAGCCCCAGCATTTT
>TRBD1|NA|TRBV6-1|TRBJ1-1
CASSEGPEGAEKAFF
TGTGCCAGCAGTGAAGGGCCCGAGGGGGCAGAGAAAGCTTTCTTT
>NA|NA|TRBV28|TRBJ2-2
CASTQGTNTGELFF
TGTGCCAGCACCCAGGGAACTAACACCGGGGAGCTGTTTTTT
>TRBD1|NA|TRBV3-1/TRBV3-2|TRBJ1-1
CASSLTGEGTEAFF
TGTGCCAGCAGCTTGACAGGGGAGGGGACTGAAGCTTTCTTT
>NA|NA|TRBV9|TRBJ1-2
CASRTANYGYTF
TGTGCCAGCCGTACAGCTAACTATGGCTACACCTTC
>NA|NA|TRBV2|TRBJ1-4
CASRRGQLLEKLFF
TGTGCCAGCAGGAGGGGTCAGTTACTCGAAAAACTGTTTTTT
>TRBD2|NA|TRBV19|TRBJ2-2
CASSKGLAGGLSRSGELFF
TGTGCCAGTAGTAAGGGACTAGCGGGAGGCCTCAGTAGATCCGGGGAGCTGTTTTTT
>TRBD2|NA|TRBV9|TRBJ2-2
CASSVSGAGELFF
TGTGCCAGCAGCGTTAGCGGGGCCGGGGAGCTGTTTTTT
>TRBD1|NA|TRBV10-3|TRBJ2-3
CAISGTGTGVRDTQYF
TGTGCCATCAGTGGCACCGGGACAGGGGTCCGAGATACGCAGTATTTT
>TRBD1|NA|TRBV2|TRBJ1-5
CASSRTGPQPQHF
TGTGCCAGCAGTAGGACAGGGCCTCAGCCCCAGCATTTT
>TRBD1|NA|TRBV6-8|TRBJ1-5
CAIEQGADQPQHF
TGTGCCATCGAACAGGGGGCAGACCAGCCCCAGCATTTT
>TRBD1|NA|TRBV5-1|TRBJ2-5
CASSPGQVRLPETQYF
TGCGCCAGCAGCCCGGGACAGGTTAGATTACCAGAGACCCAGTACTTC
>TRBD1|NA|TRBV18|TRBJ2-7
CASSSPTGDEQYF
TGTGCCAGCTCATCCCCGACAGGGGATGAGCAGTACTTC
>TRBD2|NA|TRBV7-8|TRBJ2-1
CASSLARLWGGSYNEQFF
TGTGCCAGCAGCTTAGCGCGTCTTTGGGGGGGGTCCTACAATGAGCAGTTCTTC
>NA|NA|TRBV28|TRBJ1-6
CASRKGQFSHSPLHF
TGTGCCAGCAGAAAAGGACAGTTCAGCCATTCACCCCTCCACTTT
>NA|NA|TRBV7-9|TRBJ2-3
CASSSRGVEDTQYF
TGTGCCAGCAGCTCACGGGGAGTTGAAGATACGCAGTATTTT
>NA|once|TRBV15|TRBJ1-4
CATSREEKLFF
TGTGCCACCAGCAGAGAGGAAAAACTGTTTTTT
>TRBD1|NA|TRBV7-9|TRBJ2-1
CASSADRVGQFF
TGTGCCAGCAGCGCAGACAGGGTTGGGCAGTTCTTC
>NA|NA|TRBV2|TRBJ2-5
CAIRVLGETQYF
TGTGCCATCAGGGTACTTGGGGAGACCCAGTACTTC
>NA|NA|TRBV27|TRBJ1-5
CASSLRGRERGQPQHF
TGTGCCAGCAGTTTAAGGGGCAGGGAGCGTGGTCAGCCCCAGCATTTT
>NA|NA|TRBV27|TRBJ1-1
CASSPFGGNTEAFF
TGTGCCAGCAGTCCCTTTGGGGGAAACACTGAAGCTTTCTTT
>TRBD1|NA|TRBV11-2|TRBJ1-2
CASSQGDLGTGGSRYGYTF
TGTGCCAGCAGCCAGGGGGATCTTGGGACAGGGGGTAGTCGATACGGCTACACCTTC
>NA|NA|TRBV27|TRBJ2-7
CASSHGRMYEQYF
TGTGCCAGCAGCCACGGGAGAATGTACGAGCAGTACTTC
>TRBD2|NA|TRBV5-1|TRBJ2-5
CASSEDPGGGETQYF
TGCGCCAGCAGCGAGGATCCGGGAGGGGGAGAGACCCAGTACTTC
>NA|NA|TRBV11-3|TRBJ2-1
CASSPKGGSEQFF
TGTGCCAGCAGCCCAAAAGGCGGCAGTGAGCAGTTCTTC
>TRBD1|NA|TRBV19|TRBJ2-7
CASSMMGSTGLYEQYF
TGTGCCAGTAGTATGATGGGCTCGACAGGGCTCTACGAGCAGTACTTC
>NA|NA|TRBV19|TRBJ1-3
CASSITSGNTIYF
TGTGCCAGTAGTATAACGTCTGGAAACACCATATATTTT
>TRBD2|NA|TRBV7-9|TRBJ2-1
CASSLTSGRINEQFF
TGTGCCAGCAGCTTAACTAGCGGGAGAATAAATGAGCAGTTCTTC
>NA|NA|TRBV9|TRBJ2-2
CASSADRSTGELFF
TGTGCCAGCAGCGCAGACAGAAGCACCGGGGAGCTGTTTTTT
>NA|NA|TRBV7-2|TRBJ1-2
CASSLVARWTPYGYTF
TGTGCCAGCAGCTTAGTTGCCAGGTGGACCCCTTATGGCTACACCTTC
>NA|NA|TRBV13|TRBJ1-5
CASSRGGQPQHF
TGTGCCAGCAGTCGAGGCGGTCAGCCCCAGCATTTT
>TRBD1|NA|TRBV6-1|TRBJ2-7
CASSEGTGGPYEQYF
TGTGCCAGCAGTGAAGGGACAGGGGGCCCCTACGAGCAGTACTTC